What follows are 32 T cell receptor beta chains derived from one specimen sequenced in a study of CD8 T cells in Susac syndrome. RNA was extracted with the RNeasy kit, and a quantity of about 0.45 to 1 ug was reverse transcribed using random hexamers. TCRdb redid the calling of the immunoSEQ multiplex PCR reads with MiXCR, one entry per CDR3 protein. The data show 300,000 to 350,000 distinct CDR3 sequences, with roughly nine tenths seen just once and about 0.063% held by the top ten. Sequences were obtained from CD4+ T cells from PBMCs. The origin of the receptors is a human donor with multiple sclerosis.

The gene calls are TRBV13 and TRBJ1-5; D is uncertain. The germline V gene has CDR1 PRHDT and CDR2 FYEKMQ (reference sequence). V lost 0 bases and J 3 bases, leaving 6 bases between the germline ends. The CDR3 sequence is 14 residues long. The CDR3 DNA is TGTGCCAGCAGCTTAGGGAGGTTCAATCAGCCCCAGCATTTT. It codes for CASSLGRFNQPQHF.

This sequence joins TRBV7-2 and TRBJ2-5, with 12 bases that match TRBD2. V was pared by 1 base and J by 3 bases, with 0 bases of the junction left unmatched. There are 15 residues in the CDR3. Germline CDR1 and CDR2: SGHTA and FQGNSA. The CDR3 here is CASSLGTSGKETQYF. The CDR3 DNA reads TGTGCCAGCAGCTTAGGGACTAGCGGGAAAGAGACCCAGTACTTC.

V is TRBV12-3 or TRBV12-4 and J is TRBJ1-1, with a tentative D call TRBD1 (5 bases). With 6 bases removed from V and 1 base from J, the gap between germline ends came to 15 bases. The CDR3 is made up of 15 amino acids. The CDR3 reads CASRIGASGNTEAFF. The CDR3 coding sequence is TGTGCCAGCAGAATAGGGGCGAGTGGGAACACTGAAGCTTTCTTT.

The V and J genes are TRBV5-6 and TRBJ2-7, with 9 positions matching TRBD1. The ends lost 4 bases at V and 7 bases at J; junction bases unmatched: 9. This CDR3 region has 14 residues. CDR1 SGHDT and CDR2 YYEEEE come from the germline V gene. CDR3 sequence (DNA): TGTGCCAGCAGCAGATACAGGGGGCTCGGGGAGCAGTACTTC. Protein product: CASSRYRGLGEQYF.

The J gene is TRBJ2-1, the V gene TRBV9; 13 nucleotides align to TRBD2. The V segment lost 0 bases and the J segment 2 bases; nucleotides outside the gene matches: 5. The CDR3 runs 18 residues. Germline assignment: CDR1 SGDLS and CDR2 YYNGEE. CDR3 sequence reads: CASSVGLAGGPTYNEQFF. The CDR3 DNA reads as TGTGCCAGCAGCGTAGGACTAGCGGGGGGCCCGACCTACAATGAGCAGTTCTTC.

CDR3: CASSGTSGGAINEQFF. CDR3 bases: TGTGCCAGCAGTGGGACTAGCGGGGGGGCTATCAATGAGCAGTTCTTC. The chain carries TRBV6-1 and TRBJ2-1, with 15 bases fitting TRBD2. CDR1 and CDR2 (germline): MNHNS, SASEGT. The CDR3 sequence is 16 residues long. The trim removed 4 bases at V and 6 bases at J, leaving 4 bases unmatched.

The chain uses TRBV2 and TRBJ1-5, with D hard to call. Germline loops: CDR1 SNHLY, CDR2 FYNNEI. V shed 7 bases and J shed 2 bases, with 6 bases lying between them. The CDR3 is made up of 12 amino acids. The CDR3 nucleotides read TGTGCCAGCACAACAGGCAATCAGCCCCAGCATTTT. As protein: CASTTGNQPQHF.

The rearrangement joins TRBV28 to TRBJ2-1; 11 positions match TRBD2. CDR1 MDHEN and CDR2 SYDVKM come from the germline V gene. Germline trimming cut 7 bases from V and 10 bases from J; bases unmatched to any gene: 15. This CDR3 is 16 amino acids long. CDR3 residues: CASTSVASGGTWEQFF. The CDR3 DNA reads TGTGCCAGCACTTCCGTCGCTAGCGGGGGGACTTGGGAGCAGTTCTTC.

This clonotype showed up just once. The gene calls are TRBV29-1 and TRBJ2-7; 8 bases agree with TRBD1. The V and J ends lost 6 bases and 4 bases, in that order; junction bases with no gene match: 14. Germline loops: CDR1 SQVTM, CDR2 ANQGSEA. The CDR3 covers 15 residues. The CDR3 DNA is TGCAGCGTCTTGAAGCTCCGGGACAGGAGGTACGAGCAGTACTTC. Protein sequence: CSVLKLRDRRYEQYF.

The chain employs TRBV3-1 and TRBJ2-2; no clear D gene. Trimming pared 0 bases from V and 4 bases from J, leaving 9 bases between. CDR3 length: 15 residues. The germline V gene encodes CDR1 LGHDT and CDR2 YNNKEL (reference sequence). The CDR3 protein is CASSQDMGGTGELFF. In DNA, the CDR3 is TGTGCCAGCAGCCAAGATATGGGTGGCACCGGGGAGCTGTTTTTT.

The chain links TRBV12-3 or TRBV12-4 to TRBJ1-1; TRBD1 is a possible D gene (5 bases). The CDR3 contains 15 residues. V was trimmed by 6 bases and J by 1 base, leaving 15 bases between them. The CDR3 DNA sequence: TGTGCCAGCAGACGGGGGGGTGTTACGAACACTGAAGCTTTCTTT. This sequence encodes CASRRGGVTNTEAFF.

The chain links TRBV6-1 to TRBJ1-2; D gene unclear. The CDR3 totals 11 residues. The V end lost 7 bases, the J end lost 1 base, and 4 bases lay between the germline ends. CDR1 is MNHNS, CDR2 SASEGT, per germline. Here the CDR3 reads CASTDNYGYTF. CDR3 DNA sequence: TGTGCCAGCACAGATAACTATGGCTACACCTTC.

The CDR3 here is CASSFGGSFYEQYF. The DNA of the CDR3 is TGTGCCAGCAGCTTCGGCGGGAGCTTCTACGAGCAGTACTTC. The chain recombines TRBV7-2 with TRBJ2-7, with 7 bases identical to TRBD2. The CDR3 is made up of 14 amino acids. The germline gives CDR1 SGHTA, CDR2 FQGNSA. J was trimmed by 3 bases and V by 3 bases; bases with no gene match: 5.

The gene calls are TRBV12-3 or TRBV12-4 and TRBJ1-1; D not resolved. The CDR3 runs 12 residues. Trimming removed 8 bases from V and 1 base from J, with 8 bases in between. CDR3: CASGLENTEAFF. CDR3 coding DNA: TGTGCCAGCGGGTTGGAGAACACTGAAGCTTTCTTT.

The chain employs TRBV9 and TRBJ2-3, with D possibly being TRBD1 or TRBD2 (5 bases each). From germline, CDR1 is SGDLS and CDR2 YYNGEE. Deletions cut 3 bases from V and 2 bases from J, with 16 bases between. The CDR3 has 16 residues. The CDR3 region is CASSATSGPTTDTQYF. The CDR3 nucleotides read TGTGCCAGCAGCGCCACATCGGGACCGACCACAGATACGCAGTATTTT.

The V and J genes are TRBV29-1 and TRBJ1-2; no reliable D call. From germline, CDR1 is SQVTM and CDR2 ANQGSEA. V was trimmed by 4 bases and J by 2 bases, leaving 11 bases between them. This CDR3 has 13 amino acids. The CDR3 sequence: CSVGLPGNYGYTF. CDR3 DNA sequence: TGCAGCGTTGGGCTCCCGGGGAACTATGGCTACACCTTC.

The chain couples TRBV20-1 to TRBJ2-1, with 7 bases that match TRBD1. The CDR3 sequence is 14 residues long. J lost 5 bases, V lost 7 bases, and 11 bases had no gene match. The germline V gene has CDR1 DFQATT and CDR2 SNEGSKA (reference sequence). DNA of the CDR3: TGCAGTGTTCAAGGGGGCGTCCTTAACAATGAGCAGTTCTTC. This codes for CSVQGGVLNNEQFF.

V gene TRBV19 combines with J gene TRBJ1-2; D gene ambiguous. Germline values: CDR1 LNHDA, CDR2 SQIVND (reference sequence). The CDR3 consists of 13 residues. Trimming stripped 7 bases from V and 0 bases from J, with 9 bases between. The CDR3 region is CASKETSNYGYTF. The CDR3 coding sequence is TGTGCCAGTAAGGAAACTTCTAACTATGGCTACACCTTC.

The CDR3 loop reads CASIEDNGSEQFF. For the CDR3, the DNA is TGTGCCAGTATCGAGGACAACGGTAGTGAGCAGTTCTTC. V usage is TRBV19 and J usage is TRBJ2-1, with D possibly being TRBD1 (5 bases). The V and J ends lost 7 bases and 9 bases respectively, with 16 bases between them. Germline V gene sequence: CDR1 LNHDA, CDR2 SQIVND (reference sequence). The CDR3 contains 13 residues.

V usage is TRBV12-3 or TRBV12-4 and J usage is TRBJ2-3; no definite D call. Trimming left V 1 base short and J 0 bases short, with 5 bases between. The CDR3 length is 14 residues. Written as DNA, the CDR3 is TGTGCCAGCAGTTTAGTTCTCAGCACAGATACGCAGTATTTT. This codes for CASSLVLSTDTQYF.

This clonotype was seen a single time. The rearrangement links TRBV10-3 to TRBJ1-5, with D possibly TRBD1 on 5 matching bases. The CDR3 extends over 16 amino acids. Germline V CDR1 and CDR2: ENHRY, SYGVKD. V shed 3 bases and J shed 3 bases, with 15 bases lying between them. CDR3: CAISERAGTANQPQHF. CDR3 DNA: TGTGCCATCAGTGAACGAGCTGGGACCGCCAATCAGCCCCAGCATTTT.

The chain is built from TRBV9 and TRBJ1-2; D gene uncertain. The V end was cut by 0 bases, the J end by 4 bases, with 10 bases between. Germline assignment: CDR1 SGDLS and CDR2 YYNGEE. This CDR3 has 14 residues. The CDR3 sequence is CASSVGAGSYGYTF. Written as DNA, the CDR3 is TGTGCCAGCAGCGTAGGAGCAGGTTCCTATGGCTACACCTTC.

This clonotype was observed a single time. The gene calls are TRBV24-1 and TRBJ2-7; perhaps TRBD1 as D (6 bases). The CDR3 runs to 13 residues. V shed 5 bases and J shed 3 bases, with 10 bases lying between them. The germline CDR1 and CDR2 sequences are KGHDR and SFDVKD. The CDR3 spells CATSAGALYEQYF. The CDR3 DNA reads TGTGCCACCAGTGCAGGGGCCCTCTACGAGCAGTACTTC.

The rearrangement uses TRBV7-2 and TRBJ1-1, with 7 bases identical to TRBD1. The CDR3 loop spans 14 amino acids. Germline V gene sequence: CDR1 SGHTA, CDR2 FQGNSA. With V trimmed by 1 base and J by 9 bases, 8 bases remained unmatched. CDR3: CASSLEAGGMKAFF. As DNA, the CDR3 is TGTGCCAGCAGCTTAGAGGCAGGGGGTATGAAAGCTTTCTTT. The complete variable domain, with remaining parts taken from reference TRBV7-2 and TRBJ1-1, reads GAGVSQSPSNKVTEKGKDVELRCDPISGHTALYWYRQSLGQGLEFLIYFQGNSAPDKSGLPSDRFSAERTGGSVSTLTIQRTQQEDSAVYLCASSLEAGGMKAFFGQGTRLTVV.

The gene calls are TRBV18 and TRBJ2-1; D is unresolved. The V and J ends lost 1 base and 1 base respectively, with 11 bases between them. CDR3 length: 16 amino acids. Germline assignment: CDR1 KGHSH and CDR2 LQKENI. The CDR3 DNA sequence: TGTGCCAGCTCACCACGGCGGCAGATATCCTACAATGAGCAGTTCTTC. Protein product: CASSPRRQISYNEQFF.

The CDR3 DNA is TGTGCCAGCAGCGTCCGCGGGATAGCGGGGCACACCGGGGAGCTGTTTTTT. The encoded protein is CASSVRGIAGHTGELFF. The rearrangement links TRBV9 to TRBJ2-2, with 8 bases fitting TRBD2. There are 17 residues in the CDR3. Germline CDR1 SGDLS, CDR2 YYNGEE. V lost 2 bases and J lost 3; bases outside the gene matches: 9.

CDR3 in DNA: TGTGCCAGCAGCTCTCCGGTGACAGAATACGGGACCCAGTACTTC. This translates into CASSSPVTEYGTQYF. This chain uses TRBV7-2 with TRBJ2-5, with D tentatively TRBD1 (5 bases). V was cut by 4 bases and J by 7 bases, with 19 bases left in between. Per the germline V gene, CDR1 is SGHTA and CDR2 is FQGNSA. The CDR3 has 15 amino acids.

V is TRBV28 and J is TRBJ2-7, with D possibly TRBD1 on 6 matching bases. V was pared by 6 bases and J by 0 bases, with 9 bases between. The CDR3 runs 13 residues. In germline, CDR1 is MDHEN, CDR2 SYDVKM. Written as DNA, the CDR3 is TGTGCCAGCAGGAGGGACACCTCCTACGAGCAGTACTTC. Its translation is CASRRDTSYEQYF. Full variable domain (missing parts from reference TRBV28 and TRBJ2-7): DVKVTQSSRYLVKRTGEKVFLECVQDMDHENMFWYRQDPGLGLRLIYFSYDVKMKEKGDIPEGYSVSREKKERFSLILESASTNQTSMYLCASRRDTSYEQYFGPGTRLTVT.

The chain couples TRBV30 to TRBJ2-1; TRBD2 matches 8 bases. Germline V lookup: CDR1 GTSNPN, CDR2 SVGIG (reference sequence). The CDR3 runs 19 residues. V lost 0 bases, J lost 2 bases, and 15 bases stayed unmatched. As DNA, the CDR3 is TGTGCCTGGAGTGTACCCCGGGGGCCACTAGCGGACCCCTACAATGAGCAGTTCTTC. This encodes CAWSVPRGPLADPYNEQFF.

The chain joins TRBV20-1 to TRBJ1-5, with 10 bases aligning to TRBD1. The germline gives CDR1 DFQATT, CDR2 SNEGSKA (reference sequence). This CDR3 has 15 amino acids. The V gene end was trimmed by 4 bases and the J gene end by 4 bases; junction bases not matched to a gene: 7. CDR3 bases: TGCAGTGCTACCCGACAGGGGGCGAGAAATCAGCCCCAGCATTTT. This encodes CSATRQGARNQPQHF.

The rearrangement uses TRBV29-1 and TRBJ1-1, with TRBD1 as a possible D gene (5 bases). The CDR3 sequence is 13 residues long. Trimming left V 7 bases short and J 3 bases short, with 15 bases between. CDR1 and CDR2 from the germline V gene are SQVTM and ANQGSEA. The CDR3 sequence: CSAQRQGDTEAFF. As DNA, the CDR3 is TGCAGCGCCCAACGTCAGGGTGACACTGAAGCTTTCTTT.

The chain has TRBV5-1 and TRBJ2-7; the D is unclear. This CDR3 region has 15 residues. CDR1 is SGHRS and CDR2 is YFSETQ in the germline V gene. The V end was cut by 6 bases, the J end by 2 bases, with 18 bases between. CDR3 DNA sequence: TGCGCCAGCACGATGGACCTCCCGGGCCCCTACGAGCAGTACTTC. This gives the protein CASTMDLPGPYEQYF.